Listed below are T cell receptor beta chains from one sample, sequenced in a study of T cell repertoires in cytomegalovirus infection. These TCRs' antigens remain unknown. TCRdb ran MiXCR on the reads and lists one entry per CDR3 protein. The table lists just over 450,000 distinct CDR3 sequences, 42% of them singletons, with around 44% in the top ten. Source: cultured PBMCs, taken from culture after CMV antigen stimulation. The receptors come from a human donor in good health (CMV status not recorded). Some clones in this sample may be carry-over from other donors' samples. Each CDR3 is given with its conserved first and last residue. The D gene is left open where the match is weak. Not every row has a clone size; where given, it reads once, few, many or a size class.

TRBV5-1,14,-,TRBJ2-7,-,CASSPDRRFYEQYF,TGCGCCAGCAGCCCGGACCGAAGATTCTACGAGCAGTACTTC
TRBV2,14,TRBD2,TRBJ2-1,few,CASSEGLAGNEQFF,TGTGCCAGCAGTGAAGGACTAGCGGGGAATGAGCAGTTCTTC
TRBV5-6,19,TRBD2,TRBJ2-7,once,CASTMGGSWREGRWYEQYF,TGTGCCAGCACCATGGGGGGGAGTTGGCGGGAGGGCCGGTGGTACGAGCAGTACTTC
TRBV6-5,13,-,TRBJ1-5,-,CASFRGLGQPQHF,TGTGCCAGTTTCAGGGGTTTAGGTCAGCCCCAGCATTTT
TRBV12-3/TRBV12-4,14,TRBD1,TRBJ2-7,few,CASSSYGTGDEQYF,TGTGCCAGCAGTAGTTACGGGACAGGTGACGAGCAGTACTTC
TRBV7-2,14,-,TRBJ1-1,-,CSSSLAGRNTEAFF,TGTTCCAGCAGCTTAGCGGGACGGAACACTGAAGCTTTCTTT
TRBV28,16,-,TRBJ2-7,-,CASSWARGTHNYEQYF,TGTGCCAGCAGCTGGGCGCGCGGGACGCACAACTACGAGCAGTACTTC
TRBV25-1,17,-,TRBJ2-2,-,CASSEVVVTLNTGELFF,TGTGCCAGCAGTGAGGTTGTCGTGACCTTAAACACCGGGGAGCTGTTTTTT
TRBV27,13,-,TRBJ1-2,-,CASRDGTFDGYTF,TGTGCCAGCAGGGACGGGACTTTCGATGGCTACACCTTC
TRBV19,17,-,TRBJ2-1,-,CASSVLTGKTKKNEQFF,TGTGCCAGTAGTGTCCTTACGGGGAAGACTAAGAAAAATGAGCAGTTCTTC
TRBV11-2,19,TRBD2,TRBJ2-1,-,CASSLRGLGVSGGFNEQFF,TGTGCCAGCAGCTTAAGGGGTTTGGGGGTTTCGGGAGGCTTCAATGAGCAGTTCTTC
TRBV5-4,16,-,TRBJ2-3,-,CASSQQVGASTDTQYF,TGTGCCAGCAGCCAACAGGTGGGGGCCAGCACAGATACGCAGTATTTT
TRBV20-1,17,TRBD1,TRBJ2-3,once,CSATPRRRGLGRDTQYF,TGCAGTGCTACGCCCAGGCGCAGGGGGTTAGGGCGGGATACGCAGTATTTT
TRBV12-3/TRBV12-4,11,-,TRBJ2-1,-,CASSRPHEQFF,TGTGCCAGCAGCCGCCCCCATGAGCAGTTCTTC
TRBV7-2,13,-,TRBJ2-6,many,CASSPSGANVLTF,TGTGCCAGCAGTCCCTCTGGGGCCAACGTCCTGACTTTC
TRBV7-6,15,TRBD2,TRBJ2-1,few,CASSLTSAGGDEQFF,TGTGCCAGCAGCTTGACCTCGGCGGGGGGGGATGAGCAGTTCTTC
TRBV5-6,13,-,TRBJ2-7,-,CASSVGDSYEQYF,TGTGCCAGCAGCGTGGGGGACTCCTACGAGCAGTACTTC
TRBV24-1,15,-,TRBJ2-5,-,CATSDWRAGEGPQYF,TGTGCCACCAGTGATTGGAGGGCCGGGGAAGGGCCCCAGTACTTC
TRBV7-2,13,-,TRBJ1-1,many,CASSLVLWAEAFF,TGTGCCAGCAGCTTAGTTTTGTGGGCTGAAGCTTTCTTT
TRBV6-7,17,TRBD1,TRBJ1-6,-,CASSFPPGQTYNSPLHF,TGTGCCAGCAGTTTCCCTCCGGGACAGACCTATAATTCACCCCTCCACTTT
TRBV7-9,18,-,TRBJ1-1,few,CASSLAMEVGDPNTEAFF,TGTGCCAGCAGCTTAGCAATGGAAGTCGGAGACCCGAACACTGAAGCTTTCTTT
TRBV7-8,14,-,TRBJ2-5,-,CASSLIRFSETQYF,TGTGCCAGCAGCTTAATAAGGTTCTCGGAGACCCAGTACTTC
TRBV7-6,11,-,TRBJ2-5,many,CASSQQETQYF,TGTGCCAGCAGCCAACAAGAGACCCAGTACTTC
TRBV20-1,16,-,TRBJ2-3,-,CSASGPAFPGTDTQYF,TGCAGTGCTAGTGGTCCGGCTTTCCCTGGCACAGATACGCAGTATTTT
TRBV6-2/TRBV6-3,14,TRBD2,TRBJ2-5,-,CASRPGLLQETQYF,TGTGCCAGCAGACCGGGACTACTACAAGAGACCCAGTACTTC
TRBV19,13,TRBD1,TRBJ2-7,-,CASSGQGIWEQYF,TGTGCCAGTAGTGGACAGGGGATCTGGGAGCAGTACTTC
TRBV7-8,16,TRBD1,TRBJ2-7,few,CASSLELTGQLYEQYF,TGTGCCAGCAGCTTAGAGCTTACGGGACAGCTCTACGAGCAGTACTTC
TRBV24-1,14,-,TRBJ2-2,-,CATAGATNTGELFF,TGTGCCACCGCAGGGGCTACGAACACCGGGGAGCTGTTTTTT
TRBV6-2/TRBV6-3,13,-,TRBJ2-1,-,CASRGGGNNEQFF,TGTGCCAGCAGGGGCGGAGGTAACAATGAGCAGTTCTTC
TRBV28,16,TRBD1,TRBJ1-1,-,CASSSPGTGRHTEAFF,TGTGCCAGCAGTTCCCCAGGGACAGGGCGACACACTGAAGCTTTCTTT
TRBV12-3/TRBV12-4,14,-,TRBJ2-3,many,CASGRGPSTDTQYF,TGTGCCAGCGGGCGGGGGCCCTCCACAGATACGCAGTATTTT
TRBV7-8,16,-,TRBJ2-7,many,CASSFGGGTEIYEQYF,TGTGCCAGCAGCTTCGGGGGCGGCACCGAAATTTACGAGCAGTACTTC
TRBV7-9,13,TRBD1,TRBJ2-7,-,CASSLPQGGEQYF,TGTGCCAGCAGCTTACCACAGGGGGGCGAGCAGTACTTC
TRBV7-9,14,-,TRBJ2-7,few,CASSFGVGWGEQYF,TGTGCCAGCAGCTTCGGGGTGGGATGGGGCGAGCAGTACTTC
TRBV19,15,-,TRBJ2-1,-,CASSIPGAVYNEQFF,TGTGCCAGTAGTATCCCAGGGGCTGTCTACAATGAGCAGTTCTTC
TRBV6-6,13,-,TRBJ1-5,few,CASTWESAQPQHF,TGTGCCAGCACCTGGGAATCGGCTCAGCCCCAGCATTTT
TRBV12-5,15,TRBD2,TRBJ2-1,-,CASGNGLAGHNEQFF,TGTGCTAGTGGTAACGGACTAGCGGGCCACAATGAGCAGTTCTTC
TRBV14,15,-,TRBJ2-5,-,CASSQTRDFPETQYF,TGTGCCAGCAGCCAAACCCGGGACTTCCCAGAGACCCAGTACTTC
TRBV7-8,17,-,TRBJ1-4,few,CASSLVRGGATNEKLFF,TGTGCCAGCAGCTTAGTCAGGGGCGGAGCAACTAATGAAAAACTGTTTTTT
TRBV5-6,15,-,TRBJ1-1,few,CASSSLDTAVPEAFF,TGTGCCAGCAGTTCTCTTGACACGGCGGTCCCTGAAGCTTTCTTT
TRBV7-2,16,TRBD2,TRBJ2-1,many,CASSSSGSASYNEQFF,TGTGCCAGCAGCAGTAGCGGGAGTGCGTCCTACAATGAGCAGTTCTTC
TRBV19,14,-,TRBJ2-5,-,CASSVWGYQETQYF,TGTGCCAGTAGCGTATGGGGGTACCAAGAGACCCAGTACTTC
TRBV27,13,-,TRBJ2-2,-,CASSPMNRGELFF,TGTGCCAGCAGTCCTATGAACCGGGGGGAGCTGTTTTTT
TRBV27,17,TRBD2,TRBJ2-1,few,CASSLRLAGGAYNEQFF,TGTGCCAGCAGTTTAAGGCTAGCGGGGGGGGCTTACAATGAGCAGTTCTTC
TRBV27,15,TRBD1,TRBJ2-3,-,CASSIGQGILDTQYF,TGTGCCAGCAGCATCGGACAGGGGATATTAGATACGCAGTATTTT
TRBV2,13,-,TRBJ1-2,-,CASSVPQGESYTF,TGTGCCAGCAGTGTTCCACAGGGTGAGAGCTACACCTTC